A selection of T cell receptor beta chains follows, all from one sample in a study of beta chain features in type 1 diabetes. Using immunoSEQ multiplex PCR, the repertoire was profiled, and TCRdb retains in-frame clones only, with some absent. The sample lists around 340,000 clones, approximately 8% occurring once. The sample taken for sequencing was central memory CD4+ T cells from blood. These receptor sequences come from a woman under 30 in good health. CDR3s include the opening cysteine and the closing phenylalanine or tryptophan. Each record gives: D gene, V gene, J gene, clone size, CDR3 protein, CDR3 DNA. A D gene is named only where the DNA matches it firmly. Only part of the rows carry a size: once, few, many, or a class if the clone is expanded.

TRBD1	TRBV4-3	TRBJ2-5	NA	CASSTQTGVDETQYF	TGCGCCAGCAGCACTCAGACAGGGGTCGATGAGACCCAGTACTTC
NA	TRBV15	TRBJ1-5	NA	CATSRGSDSKGGQPQHF	TGTGCCACCAGCAGAGGGTCCGACTCAAAGGGTGGTCAGCCCCAGCATTTT
TRBD1	TRBV5-1	TRBJ1-1	few	CASSPFTGGVGNTEAFF	TGCGCCAGCAGTCCCTTTACAGGGGGCGTGGGGAACACTGAAGCTTTCTTT
TRBD2	TRBV5-5	TRBJ2-7	few	CASSRQGGTSAHEQYF	TGTGCCAGCAGCCGACAGGGCGGGACTAGCGCCCACGAGCAGTACTTC
NA	TRBV7-9	TRBJ2-5	many	CASSLKLNQETQYF	TGTGCCAGCAGCTTAAAACTAAACCAAGAGACCCAGTACTTC
NA	TRBV4-1	TRBJ2-1	few	CASSQRDLAVNEQFF	TGCGCCAGCAGCCAAAGGGACTTAGCAGTTAATGAGCAGTTCTTC
NA	TRBV9	TRBJ2-5	few	CASSVDRFETQYF	TGTGCCAGCAGCGTAGACAGATTTGAGACCCAGTACTTC
NA	TRBV5-6	TRBJ2-2	few	CASSLVSLNTGELFF	TGTGCCAGCAGCTTGGTCTCGTTGAACACCGGGGAGCTGTTTTTT
NA	TRBV5-8	TRBJ1-2	many	CASDREMRGGYTF	TGTGCCAGCGACCGAGAGATGAGGGGTGGCTACACCTTC
TRBD2	TRBV5-1	TRBJ2-2	NA	CASSLGLARPGELFF	TGCGCCAGCAGCTTGGGACTAGCGAGACCCGGGGAGCTGTTTTTT
NA	TRBV5-4	TRBJ2-1	few	CASSSAERLRNEQFF	TGTGCCAGCAGCTCGGCGGAAAGATTGAGGAATGAGCAGTTCTTC
NA	TRBV27	TRBJ2-4	NA	CASSLFAGLAKNIQYF	TGTGCCAGCAGTTTATTTGCGGGGCTAGCCAAAAACATTCAGTACTTC
TRBD1	TRBV28	TRBJ1-5	many	CASRQQGSQPQHF	TGTGCCAGCAGGCAACAGGGGAGTCAGCCCCAGCATTTT
TRBD2	TRBV7-8	TRBJ2-1	few	CASSRTGLAGQNEQFF	TGTGCCAGCAGCCGTACGGGACTAGCGGGACAAAATGAGCAGTTCTTC
TRBD1	TRBV2	TRBJ1-4	NA	CASRQDRALNEKLFF	TGTGCCAGCAGGCAAGACAGGGCCCTTAATGAAAAACTGTTTTTT
TRBD2	TRBV4-2	TRBJ2-1	NA	CASSPQREYYNEQFF	TGTGCCAGCAGCCCCCAGCGGGAGTACTACAATGAGCAGTTCTTC
TRBD2	TRBV7-3	TRBJ2-1	NA	CASSRLPFGASGDNEQFF	TGTGCCAGCAGCCGACTCCCATTCGGGGCTAGCGGGGACAATGAGCAGTTCTTC
TRBD2	TRBV5-4	TRBJ2-5	few	CASSLDVRGQETQYF	TGTGCCAGCAGCTTGGATGTGCGGGGGCAAGAGACCCAGTACTTC
NA	TRBV7-6	TRBJ1-2	NA	CASSSARVHRREIYGYTF	TGTGCCAGCAGCTCCGCACGAGTCCACCGGCGGGAAATCTATGGCTACACCTTC
TRBD2	TRBV5-5	TRBJ2-1	few	CASRKREGPGEQFF	TGTGCCAGCCGGAAGCGGGAGGGCCCGGGTGAGCAGTTCTTC
TRBD2	TRBV29-1	TRBJ2-7	few	CSVIVGGLAEQYF	TGCAGCGTTATAGTGGGAGGGCTCGCCGAGCAGTACTTC
NA	TRBV28	TRBJ2-3	NA	CASSLPSHGADTQYF	TGTGCCAGCAGTTTACCGTCTCATGGCGCAGATACGCAGTATTTT
NA	TRBV28	TRBJ1-2	NA	CATIAVVGGYTF	TGTGCCACCATAGCGGTGGTCGGAGGCTACACCTTC
NA	TRBV7-8	TRBJ2-2	NA	CASSLGGSRETGELFF	TGTGCCAGCAGCTTAGGGGGGTCCAGGGAGACCGGGGAGCTGTTTTTT
NA	TRBV29-1	TRBJ2-7	NA	CSVDWGSDEQYF	TGCAGCGTTGATTGGGGGAGCGACGAGCAGTACTTC
TRBD1	TRBV28	TRBJ2-7	few	CASSWTGLNEQYF	TGTGCCAGCAGCTGGACAGGGCTCAACGAGCAGTACTTC
TRBD1	TRBV9	TRBJ2-5	NA	CASSAGQGYETQYF	TGTGCCAGCAGCGCGGGACAGGGATATGAGACCCAGTACTTC
TRBD1	TRBV10-3	TRBJ2-6	NA	CAISPGTGGSGANVLTF	TGTGCCATCTCCCCCGGGACAGGGGGCTCTGGGGCCAACGTCCTGACTTTC
NA	TRBV5-1	TRBJ2-3	few	CASSLDSATDTQYF	TGCGCCAGCAGCTTGGATTCAGCGACAGATACGCAGTATTTT
TRBD2	TRBV5-1	TRBJ2-2	NA	CASSLLSTSGDGELFF	TGCGCCAGCAGCTTACTCTCAACTAGCGGAGACGGGGAGCTGTTTTTT
TRBD2	TRBV28	TRBJ2-3	NA	CASSPRPGLAADTQYF	TGTGCCAGCAGTCCGCGCCCGGGACTAGCTGCAGATACGCAGTATTTT
NA	TRBV21-1	TRBJ1-1	few	CASSKEELYTEAFF	TGTGCCAGCAGCAAAGAGGAGTTATACACTGAAGCTTTCTTT
NA	TRBV4-1	TRBJ2-7	NA	CASSQSPGDIEQYF	TGCGCCAGCAGCCAAAGCCCCGGGGACATCGAGCAGTACTTC
NA	TRBV7-2	TRBJ2-7	NA	CASRPDAGRYEQYF	TGTGCCAGCAGACCTGATGCAGGAAGGTACGAGCAGTACTTC
NA	TRBV7-2	TRBJ2-3	NA	CASSLAAEYTQYF	TGTGCCAGCAGCTTAGCCGCAGAATATACGCAGTATTTT
NA	TRBV28	TRBJ2-6	NA	CASSKRTVSFGANVLTF	TGTGCCAGCAGTAAAAGGACGGTGAGCTTTGGGGCCAACGTCCTGACTTTC
NA	TRBV10-3	TRBJ2-1	NA	CAISAGTGAFNEQFF	TGTGCCATCAGCGCCGGGACTGGAGCCTTCAATGAGCAGTTCTTC
TRBD2	TRBV7-3	TRBJ2-7	NA	CASSLSAGGSYEQYF	TGTGCCAGCAGCTTATCAGCGGGAGGGTCCTACGAGCAGTACTTC
NA	TRBV7-8	TRBJ2-7	few	CASSATGNSYEQYF	TGTGCCAGCAGCGCGACAGGTAACTCCTACGAGCAGTACTTC
NA	TRBV7-2	TRBJ2-7	few	CASSLGVYSYEQYF	TGTGCCAGCAGCTTAGGTGTCTATTCATACGAGCAGTACTTC
NA	TRBV5-4	TRBJ2-5	few	CASSLEGETQYF	TGTGCCAGCAGCTTGGAGGGGGAGACCCAGTACTTC
NA	TRBV5-1	TRBJ2-1	few	CASSAQPGYNEQFF	TGCGCCAGCAGTGCACAGCCAGGGTACAATGAGCAGTTCTTC
NA	TRBV6-5	TRBJ1-1	NA	CASREQGEAFF	TGTGCCAGCAGAGAACAGGGTGAAGCTTTCTTT
NA	TRBV7-9	TRBJ2-1	few	CASSATRRVEQFF	TGTGCCAGCAGCGCGACTAGAAGGGTTGAGCAGTTCTTC
NA	TRBV7-9	TRBJ2-6	NA	CASSPWYLTGSGANVLTF	TGTGCCAGCAGCCCCTGGTACTTGACAGGATCTGGGGCCAACGTCCTGACTTTC
TRBD2	TRBV7-2	TRBJ2-3	few	CASSLGRIAGIGTDTQYF	TGTGCCAGCAGCTTAGGGAGAATAGCGGGGATTGGCACAGATACGCAGTATTTT
NA	TRBV28	TRBJ2-7	NA	CASSIRGEQYF	TGTGCCAGCAGCATAAGAGGCGAGCAGTACTTC